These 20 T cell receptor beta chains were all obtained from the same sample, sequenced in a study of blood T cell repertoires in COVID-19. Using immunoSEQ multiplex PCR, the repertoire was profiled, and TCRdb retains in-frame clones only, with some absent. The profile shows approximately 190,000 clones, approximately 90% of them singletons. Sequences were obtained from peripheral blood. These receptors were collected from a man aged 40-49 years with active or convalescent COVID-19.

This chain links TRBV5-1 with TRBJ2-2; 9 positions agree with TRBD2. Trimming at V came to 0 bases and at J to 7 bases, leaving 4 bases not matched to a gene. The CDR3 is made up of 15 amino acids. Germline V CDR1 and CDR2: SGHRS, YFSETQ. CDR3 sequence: CASSLVSSGNGELFF. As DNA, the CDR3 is TGCGCCAGCAGCTTGGTTTCTAGCGGGAACGGGGAGCTGTTTTTT.

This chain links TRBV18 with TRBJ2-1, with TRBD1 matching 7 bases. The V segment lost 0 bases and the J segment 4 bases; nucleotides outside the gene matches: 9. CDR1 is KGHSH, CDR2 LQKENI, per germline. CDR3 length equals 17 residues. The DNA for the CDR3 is TGTGCCAGCTCACCACCGCCGGGACAGATAAATTACAATGAGCAGTTCTTC. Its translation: CASSPPPGQINYNEQFF.

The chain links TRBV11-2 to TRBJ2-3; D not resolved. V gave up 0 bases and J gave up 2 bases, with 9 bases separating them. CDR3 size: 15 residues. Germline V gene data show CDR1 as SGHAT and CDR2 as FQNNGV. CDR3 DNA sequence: TGTGCCAGCAGCTTAGATCCGGTTTTCACAGATACGCAGTATTTT. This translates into CASSLDPVFTDTQYF.

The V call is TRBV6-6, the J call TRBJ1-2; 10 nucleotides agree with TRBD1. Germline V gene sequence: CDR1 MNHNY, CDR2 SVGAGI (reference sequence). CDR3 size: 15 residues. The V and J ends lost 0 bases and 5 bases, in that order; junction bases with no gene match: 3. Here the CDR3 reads CASSYSTGGPYGYTF. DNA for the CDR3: TGTGCCAGCAGTTACTCGACAGGGGGCCCTTATGGCTACACCTTC.

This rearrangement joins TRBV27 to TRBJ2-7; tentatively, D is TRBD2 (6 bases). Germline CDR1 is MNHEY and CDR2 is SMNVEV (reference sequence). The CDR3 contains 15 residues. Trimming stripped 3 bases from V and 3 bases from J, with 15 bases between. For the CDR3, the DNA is TGTGCCAGCAGTTTCAACGCGGGGCCGAACTACGAGCAGTACTTC. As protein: CASSFNAGPNYEQYF.

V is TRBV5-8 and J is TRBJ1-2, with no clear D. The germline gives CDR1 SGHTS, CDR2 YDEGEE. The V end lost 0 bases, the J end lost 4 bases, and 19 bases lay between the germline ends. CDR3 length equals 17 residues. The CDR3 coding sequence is TGTGCCAGCAGCTTGGCCACCGGGGTAGGGAACATCTATGGCTACACCTTC. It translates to CASSLATGVGNIYGYTF.

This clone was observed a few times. The DNA for the CDR3 is TGTGCCAGCACCGGGACAGGGAACTATGGCTACACCTTC. It translates to CASTGTGNYGYTF. This sequence joins TRBV9 and TRBJ1-2, with 9 bases lining up with TRBD1. Germline V gives CDR1 SGDLS, CDR2 YYNGEE. The CDR3 consists of 13 residues. The junction had 2 bases not matched to a gene; V was cut back by 6 bases and J by 2 bases.

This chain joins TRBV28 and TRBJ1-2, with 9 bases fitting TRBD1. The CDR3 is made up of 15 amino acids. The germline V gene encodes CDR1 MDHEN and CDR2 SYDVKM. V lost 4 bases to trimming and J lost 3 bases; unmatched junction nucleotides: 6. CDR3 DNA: TGTGCCAGCAGTTCAACAGGGGGCGGGGACTATGGCTACACCTTC. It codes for CASSSTGGGDYGYTF.

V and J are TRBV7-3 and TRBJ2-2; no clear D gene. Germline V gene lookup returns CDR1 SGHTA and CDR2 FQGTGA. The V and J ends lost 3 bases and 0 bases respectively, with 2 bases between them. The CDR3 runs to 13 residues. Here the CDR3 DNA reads TGTGCCAGCAGCTTCACGAACACCGGGGAGCTGTTTTTT. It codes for CASSFTNTGELFF.

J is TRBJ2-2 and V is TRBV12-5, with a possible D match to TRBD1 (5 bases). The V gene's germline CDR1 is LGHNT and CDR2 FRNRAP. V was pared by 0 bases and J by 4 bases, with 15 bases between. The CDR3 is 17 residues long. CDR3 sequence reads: CASGLVLGRDPTGELFF. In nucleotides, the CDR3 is TGTGCTAGTGGTTTGGTACTGGGCAGGGATCCCACCGGGGAGCTGTTTTTT.

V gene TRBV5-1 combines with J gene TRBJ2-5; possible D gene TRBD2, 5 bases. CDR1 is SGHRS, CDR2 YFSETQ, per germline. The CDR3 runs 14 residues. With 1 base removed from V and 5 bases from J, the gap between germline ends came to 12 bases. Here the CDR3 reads CASSLTTGMETQYF. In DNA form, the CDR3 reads TGCGCCAGCAGCTTGACTACGGGGATGGAGACCCAGTACTTC. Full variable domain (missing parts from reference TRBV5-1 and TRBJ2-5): KAGVTQTPRYLIKTRGQQVTLSCSPISGHRSVSWYQQTPGQGLQFLFEYFSETQRNKGNFPGRFSGRQFSNSRSEMNVSTLELGDSALYLCASSLTTGMETQYFGPGTRLLVL.

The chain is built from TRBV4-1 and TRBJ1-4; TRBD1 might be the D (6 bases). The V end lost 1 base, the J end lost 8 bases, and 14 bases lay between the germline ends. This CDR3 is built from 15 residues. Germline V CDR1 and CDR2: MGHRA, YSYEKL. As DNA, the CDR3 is TGCGCCAGCAGCCAAGTGCAGGGGCATCGAGAAAAACTGTTTTTT. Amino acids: CASSQVQGHREKLFF.

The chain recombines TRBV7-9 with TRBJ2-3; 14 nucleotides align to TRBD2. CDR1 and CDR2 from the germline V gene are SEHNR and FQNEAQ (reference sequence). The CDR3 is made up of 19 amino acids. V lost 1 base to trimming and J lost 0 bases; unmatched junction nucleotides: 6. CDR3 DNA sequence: TGTGCCAGCAGCTTAGGGGTCGGACTAGCGGGAGGAAGCACAGATACGCAGTATTTT. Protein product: CASSLGVGLAGGSTDTQYF.

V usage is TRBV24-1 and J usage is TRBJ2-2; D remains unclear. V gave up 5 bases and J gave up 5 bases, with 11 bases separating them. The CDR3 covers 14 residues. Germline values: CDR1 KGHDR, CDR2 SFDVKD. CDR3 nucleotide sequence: TGTGCCACCAGTGCGGGTCCTACTACCGGGGAGCTGTTTTTT. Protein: CATSAGPTTGELFF.

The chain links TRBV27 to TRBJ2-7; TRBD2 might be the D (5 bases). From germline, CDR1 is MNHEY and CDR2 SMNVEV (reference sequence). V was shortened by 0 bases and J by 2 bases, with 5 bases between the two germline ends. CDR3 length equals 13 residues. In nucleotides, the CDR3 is TGTGCCAGCAGTTTATCGGGAGCCTACGAGCAGTACTTC. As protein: CASSLSGAYEQYF.

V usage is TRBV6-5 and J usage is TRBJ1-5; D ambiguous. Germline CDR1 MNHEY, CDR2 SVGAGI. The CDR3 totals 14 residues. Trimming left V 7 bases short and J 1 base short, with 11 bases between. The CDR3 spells CASTLPFSNQPQHF. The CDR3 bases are TGTGCCAGCACCCTACCCTTCAGCAATCAGCCCCAGCATTTT.

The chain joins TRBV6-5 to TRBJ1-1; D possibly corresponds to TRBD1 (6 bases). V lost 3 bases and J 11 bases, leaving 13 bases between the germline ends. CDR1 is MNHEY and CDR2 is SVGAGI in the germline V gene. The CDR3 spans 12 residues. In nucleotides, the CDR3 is TGTGCCAGCAGTTATCCAGGGGCGGCGGCTTTCTTT. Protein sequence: CASSYPGAAAFF.

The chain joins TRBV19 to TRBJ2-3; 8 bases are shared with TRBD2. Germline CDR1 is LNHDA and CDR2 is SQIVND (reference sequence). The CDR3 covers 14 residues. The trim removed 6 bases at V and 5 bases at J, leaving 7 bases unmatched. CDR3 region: CASSHSGSGDTQYF. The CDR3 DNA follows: TGTGCCAGTAGCCACAGCGGGAGTGGAGATACGCAGTATTTT.

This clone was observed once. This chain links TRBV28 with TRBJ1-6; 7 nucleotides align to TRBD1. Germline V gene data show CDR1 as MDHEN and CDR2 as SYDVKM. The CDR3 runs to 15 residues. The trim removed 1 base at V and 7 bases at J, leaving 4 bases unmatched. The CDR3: CASSLSGRGNSPLHF. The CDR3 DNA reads TGTGCCAGCAGTTTATCGGGCAGGGGGAATTCACCCCTCCACTTT.

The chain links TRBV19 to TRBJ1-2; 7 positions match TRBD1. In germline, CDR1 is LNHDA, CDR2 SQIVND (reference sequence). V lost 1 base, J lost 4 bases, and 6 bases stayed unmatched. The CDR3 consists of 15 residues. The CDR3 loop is CASSIAKGGSYGYTF. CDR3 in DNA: TGTGCCAGTAGTATAGCTAAAGGGGGCAGCTATGGCTACACCTTC.